This TCR beta chain comes out of a study of cytomegalovirus exposure and HLA in healthy donors. V was cut by 9 bases and J by 7 bases, with 16 bases left in between. The CDR3 totals 13 residues. Looked up from germline, CDR1 is LNHDA and CDR2 is SQIVND (reference sequence). The method was immunoSEQ multiplex PCR; TCRdb's version includes in-frame clones alone and lacks a portion of them. The sample carries about 310,000 clones, 88% recorded once. The V and J genes are TRBV19 and TRBJ1-5; D perhaps matches TRBD1 (6 bases). Sequenced sample: PBMCs. This sequence originates from a man aged 30 to 45 in good health and CMV-seronegative. The CDR3 bases are TGTGCCAGCGGTATACAGGGCCCCCAGCCCCAGCATTTT. This codes for CASGIQGPQPQHF.